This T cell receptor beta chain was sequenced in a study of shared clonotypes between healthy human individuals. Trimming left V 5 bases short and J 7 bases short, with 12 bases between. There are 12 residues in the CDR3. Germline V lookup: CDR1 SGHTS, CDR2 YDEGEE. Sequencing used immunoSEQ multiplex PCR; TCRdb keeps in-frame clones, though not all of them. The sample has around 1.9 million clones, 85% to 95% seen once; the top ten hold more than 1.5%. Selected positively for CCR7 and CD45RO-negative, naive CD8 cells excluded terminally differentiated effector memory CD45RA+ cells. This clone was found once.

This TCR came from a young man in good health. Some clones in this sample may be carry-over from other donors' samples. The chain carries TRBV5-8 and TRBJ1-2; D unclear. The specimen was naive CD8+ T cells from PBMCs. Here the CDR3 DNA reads TGTGCCAGCAGTCCCGTGGGGATTGGCTACACCTTC. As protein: CASSPVGIGYTF.